This T cell receptor (beta chain) appears in the sequencing data of a study of blood T cells in healthy people across ages. For the study at large: Template switching caught about one barcoded beta molecule for each two T cells. Points from the study as a whole: Possibly, changes in expanded clonotypes were confounded because donor CMV status was unknown.

Collection of roughly 10 milliliters of peripheral blood was performed for each donor. Extractions gave at least 5.5 micrograms of total RNA per sample. With a J-beta primer mix and a sample-barcoded 5' primer, a second PCR ran about 7 to 12 cycles. TCRdb processed the 5' RACE reads anew with MiXCR; each CDR3 protein has one entry. The table has 700,000 to 850,000 distinct CDR3 sequences, approximately 35% seen once. The CDR3 covers 12 residues. Trimming pared 8 bases from V and 9 bases from J, leaving 14 bases between. For this clonotype: As yet, its antigen is unknown.

The receptor was isolated from a man aged 18 to 35 in good health. The J gene is TRBJ2-1, the V gene TRBV12-3 or TRBV12-4; D unclear. What was sequenced was blood. The CDR3 region is CASEGPWVEQFF. The DNA of the CDR3 is TGTGCCAGCGAAGGCCCTTGGGTTGAGCAGTTCTTC.